The rows below give T cell receptor beta chains drawn from one sample of a study of blood T cell repertoires in COVID-19. The method was immunoSEQ multiplex PCR; TCRdb's version includes in-frame clones alone and lacks a portion of them. The sample holds some 67,000 clones, approximately 75% seen once. The sample taken for sequencing was peripheral blood. Every receptor here comes from a woman aged 60-75 years with acute or convalescent COVID-19. Both conserved end residues are part of each CDR3. The order of the fields is V gene, J gene, CDR3 protein.

>TRBV6-4|TRBJ1-5
CASSVGVGQPQHF
>TRBV11-1|TRBJ1-4
CASSRGQGDEKLFF
>TRBV14|TRBJ1-6
CASSQTRTANSPLHF
>TRBV29-1|TRBJ2-5
CSVDYSQETQYF
>TRBV7-8|TRBJ1-6
CASSSGTLRSPLHF
>TRBV18|TRBJ1-5
CASSPTGFDQPQHF
>TRBV5-6|TRBJ1-1
CASNLQGIGRAFF
>TRBV19|TRBJ1-6
CASAFGGTSPLHF
>TRBV13|TRBJ1-3
CASRVRGRAGNTIYF
>TRBV10-3|TRBJ2-7
CAISESGATYEQYF
>TRBV7-7|TRBJ2-3
CASSLGLAGTDTQYF
>TRBV3-1/TRBV3-2|TRBJ1-4
CASSQGGGTREKLFF
>TRBV30|TRBJ1-5
CAWGGGPLAPQHF
>TRBV28|TRBJ2-2
CASSSGTSGARGTGELFF
>TRBV6-1|TRBJ1-2
CASSEAKGRYGYTF
>TRBV11-2|TRBJ1-2
CASSLAHARQGNNYGYTF
>TRBV2|TRBJ2-3
CASKTSLAGGTDTQYF
>TRBV7-9|TRBJ2-2
CASSFGTGETGELFF
>TRBV7-3|TRBJ1-1
CASSLLGVDTEAFF
>TRBV6-5|TRBJ1-1
CASRGSRTEAFF
>TRBV6-2/TRBV6-3|TRBJ2-4
CASSNPGQGKDIQYF
>TRBV6-5|TRBJ2-5
CASSLGGGRETQYF
>TRBV3-1/TRBV3-2|TRBJ1-5
CASSQDRGLAPQHF
>TRBV7-3|TRBJ1-3
CASSLLQGIRNTIYF
>TRBV2|TRBJ1-1
CASRADSSEAFF
>TRBV7-2|TRBJ2-3
CASSPRGDSLTDTQYF
>TRBV28|TRBJ1-2
CASSRPGQTYGYTF
>TRBV5-1|TRBJ1-2
CASSLEAVSFYGYTF
>TRBV5-4|TRBJ1-2
CASSLDRGSYTF
>TRBV27|TRBJ2-5
CASSLSPRGNQETQYF
>TRBV7-2|TRBJ1-6
CASSPYPIGTGNPPLHF
>TRBV11-2|TRBJ2-7
CASSLVSYEQYF
>TRBV11-2|TRBJ2-2
CASSLGTYAGELFF
>TRBV7-2|TRBJ1-2
CASSLGGTGGRYGYTF
>TRBV14|TRBJ2-3
CASSQDRRSIFTDTQYF
>TRBV4-1|TRBJ2-2
CASSQPTGQGTGELFF
>TRBV7-3|TRBJ1-2
CASSLRDRAKDYGYTF
>TRBV7-9|TRBJ1-6
CASRTDRAVNSPLHF
>TRBV3-1/TRBV3-2|TRBJ2-5
CASSQDSAVRETQYF
>TRBV27|TRBJ1-2
CASSSTGGAGYTF
>TRBV5-5|TRBJ2-7
CASSLLQRGSSYEQYF
>TRBV9|TRBJ1-2
CASSLDPTGGYTF
>TRBV25-1|TRBJ1-1
CASIRTGNTEAFF
>TRBV6-5|TRBJ2-5
CASSYNPGRQETQYF
>TRBV7-8|TRBJ1-4
CASSLAYGGHHEKLFF
>TRBV5-1|TRBJ2-7
CASRRDSYEQYF
>TRBV4-3|TRBJ1-1
CASSQEEVGYTEAFF
>TRBV2|TRBJ2-1
CASSGQGGYEQFF
>TRBV3-1/TRBV3-2|TRBJ2-5
CASSRRTGGRETQYF
>TRBV28|TRBJ2-5
CASRSDRGFWETQYF
>TRBV12-3/TRBV12-4|TRBJ1-2
CASSLWSYGYTF
>TRBV7-8|TRBJ1-6
CASSLQGSSSPLHF
>TRBV30|TRBJ2-5
CAWRVQGPETQYF